These T cell receptor beta chains were read from a single sample in a study of cytomegalovirus exposure and HLA in healthy donors. Assay: immunoSEQ multiplex PCR; the TCRdb copy retains only in-frame clones and omits some. The table for this sample gives under 250,000 clones. Sequenced material: PBMCs. The origin of the receptors is a girl between 2 and 10 years old in good health and CMV-seropositive. CDR3s include the opening cysteine and the closing phenylalanine or tryptophan.

V: TRBV28; CDR3: CASSLGGLSDLFDQPQHF
V: TRBV11-2; CDR3: CASSLADRPDQPQHF
V: TRBV11-3; CDR3: CASSSGTTSQETQYF
V: TRBV29-1; CDR3: CSVEGWGPQGAGNTEAFF
V: TRBV10-2; CDR3: CASTTNYEQYF
V: TRBV5-1; CDR3: CASSLGQGAIVGQAFF
V: TRBV5-1; CDR3: CASSRLAGFYNEQFF
V: TRBV5-6; CDR3: CASSGGVPTPRADTQYF
V: TRBV28; CDR3: CASTTVNTEAFF
V: TRBV5-4; CDR3: CASSPRVGRNYGYTF
V: TRBV28; CDR3: CATRRGANTEAFF
V: TRBV19; CDR3: CASSRAGGSNEQFF
V: TRBV5-1; CDR3: CARRDRDEQYF
V: TRBV19; CDR3: CASSTDRKVQPQHF
V: TRBV28; CDR3: CASSSGLAGVYEQYF
V: TRBV19; CDR3: CASSREAGVGETQYF
V: TRBV6-5; CDR3: CASSYVARGAYEQYF
V: TRBV7-8; CDR3: CASSPTGLATGELFF
V: TRBV11-2; CDR3: CASSFGTGIQETQYF
V: TRBV7-2; CDR3: CASSPVILGGANTGELFF
V: TRBV5-1; CDR3: CASSLGTDSNQPQHF
V: TRBV7-2; CDR3: CASSLVSRRFNQPQHF
V: TRBV6-1; CDR3: CASSQTFFYGYTF
V: TRBV28; CDR3: CASSLLQGASNTGELFF